The T cell receptor beta chain described here comes from a study of response to subunit inactivated influenza vaccine. To note about this clonotype: Its matching antigen is unknown.

MiXCR, applied by TCRdb to the RT-PCR reads, yields one record per CDR3 protein. Here the sample spans around 170,000 distinct CDR3 sequences, roughly 10% being singletons. Study-level results: There was a suggestion from the authors that each seasonal influenza vaccination recruits few new T cells.

Deletions cut 7 bases from V and 2 bases from J, with 24 bases between. The CDR3 runs 18 residues. Germline loops: CDR1 LGHDT, CDR2 YNNKEL (reference sequence). The sequence came from a man between 45 and 75 years old who received an inactivated influenza vaccine. V is TRBV3-1 and J is TRBJ2-1, with D possibly called TRBD1 or TRBD2 (6 bases each). Sequencing used CD8+ T cells sorted from PBMCs, obtained around 25 months after vaccination. The CDR3 DNA reads TGTGCCAGCAAGCGGGTGGCCCGAGGTGGGACAACCTACAATGAGCAGTTCTTC. Residues: CASKRVARGGTTYNEQFF.